The present entry profiles one T cell receptor (beta chain) with its context. Its antigen is currently unknown. All patients picked for sequencing had shown, by flow cytometry, an expansion of CD8+CD57+ cells. Patients uniformly had severe acquired aplastic anemia. CDR3 and TCR beta VDJ profiling relied on genomic DNA as the template. From the reads, TCRdb called clonotypes with MiXCR, one entry per CDR3 protein. The repertoire holds 160,000 or so distinct CDR3 sequences, with roughly 48% as singletons. The data were obtained in a study of CD8+CD57+ T cells in acquired aplastic anemia. Regarding the study as a whole: Almost 30 CD8+ CDR3 sequences occurred in both the patients and the controls.

V lost 5 bases to trimming and J lost 5 bases, with 12 bases between them. The CDR3 has 13 amino acids. The V gene's germline CDR1 is LNHDA and CDR2 SQIVND (reference sequence). This clonotype originated in a human donor with aplastic anemia. The sequenced sample consisted of sorted CD4+, CD8+, or CD8+CD57+ T cells (not recorded which) from PBMCs. The chain recombines TRBV19 with TRBJ1-2, with D perhaps matching TRBD1 (5 bases). The CDR3 spells CASSYRNFYGYTF. DNA of the CDR3: TGTGCCAGTAGTTACAGGAATTTTTATGGCTACACCTTC.